This T cell receptor beta chain was profiled in a study of blood T cells in healthy people across ages. Notes on the study in general: Because donor CMV status was unknown, expanded clonotype changes were possibly confounded. Considered underestimates were the diversity estimates obtained from one million T cells.

In germline, CDR1 is LNHDA, CDR2 SQIVND (reference sequence). The CDR3 consists of 14 residues. Healthy Caucasians from Russia aged roughly 6 to 95 served as donors. Notes on this clonotype: As yet, its antigen is unknown.

A sample-barcoded 5' primer and a J-beta primer mix were used in a second PCR of roughly 6 to 11 cycles. One entry per CDR3 protein results from TCRdb running MiXCR on the 5' RACE reads. This sample yields 1.5 million or so distinct CDR3 sequences, of which 42% are seen a single time; approximately 7.9% belongs to the top ten. V usage is TRBV19 and J usage is TRBJ2-4; the match to TRBD1 covers 8 bases. The better agreement between TRBJ2-7 and the DNA end casts doubt on the J call. The sequence came from a woman aged 18-30 years in good health. Sequenced sample: blood. The CDR3 loop is CASSIGTGNYEQYF. DNA for the CDR3: TGTGCCAGTAGTATCGGGACAGGAAACTACGAGCAGTACTTC.